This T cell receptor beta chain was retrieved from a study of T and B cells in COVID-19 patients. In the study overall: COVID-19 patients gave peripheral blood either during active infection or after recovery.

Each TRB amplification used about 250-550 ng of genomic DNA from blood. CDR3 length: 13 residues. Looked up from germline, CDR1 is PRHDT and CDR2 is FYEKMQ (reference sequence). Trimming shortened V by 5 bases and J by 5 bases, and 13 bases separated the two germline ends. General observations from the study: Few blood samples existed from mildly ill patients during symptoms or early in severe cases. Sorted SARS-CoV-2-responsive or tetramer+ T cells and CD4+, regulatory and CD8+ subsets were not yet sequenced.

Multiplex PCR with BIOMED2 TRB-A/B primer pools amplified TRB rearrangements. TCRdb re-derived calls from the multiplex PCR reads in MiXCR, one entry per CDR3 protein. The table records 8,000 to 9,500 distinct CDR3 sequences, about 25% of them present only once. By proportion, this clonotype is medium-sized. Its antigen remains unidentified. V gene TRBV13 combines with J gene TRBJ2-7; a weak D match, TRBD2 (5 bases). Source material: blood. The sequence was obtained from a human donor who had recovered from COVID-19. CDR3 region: CASSPWRADEQYF. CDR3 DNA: TGTGCCAGCAGCCCTTGGCGGGCGGACGAGCAGTACTTC.